This is a list of T cell receptor beta chains from one sample in a study of shared clonotypes between healthy human individuals. Assay: immunoSEQ multiplex PCR; the TCRdb copy retains only in-frame clones and omits some. The table shows approximately 1.9 million clones, with 93% occurring only once. The material sequenced was naive CD8+ T cells from PBMCs. Receptor source: a man between 18 and 35 years old in good health. Some clones in this sample may be carry-over from other donors' samples. CDR3s include the opening cysteine and the closing phenylalanine or tryptophan. The order of the fields is J gene, clone size, D gene, V gene, CDR3 protein, CDR3 DNA. D genes are given only for firm matches. Part of the rows lack a size; the others show once, few, many or a class for expanded clones.

J: TRBJ2-7; size: NA; D: TRBD2; V: TRBV2; CDR3: CASSEWEGKWYEQYF; DNA: TGTGCCAGCAGTGAGTGGGAGGGAAAGTGGTACGAGCAGTACTTC
J: TRBJ2-1; size: NA; D: NA; V: TRBV7-9; CDR3: CASSLGSEGPYNEQFF; DNA: TGTGCCAGCAGCTTAGGCTCAGAGGGTCCCTACAATGAGCAGTTCTTC
J: TRBJ2-2; size: NA; D: NA; V: TRBV4-1; CDR3: CASSLVGGRAANTGELFF; DNA: TGCGCCAGCAGTCTGGTGGGGGGGCGCGCCGCGAACACCGGGGAGCTGTTTTTT
J: TRBJ1-5; size: few; D: NA; V: TRBV28; CDR3: CASMDYSNQPQHF; DNA: TGTGCCAGCATGGACTATAGCAATCAGCCCCAGCATTTT
J: TRBJ2-1; size: NA; D: NA; V: TRBV4-3; CDR3: CASSQERAASYNEQFF; DNA: TGCGCCAGCAGCCAAGAGCGGGCGGCCTCCTACAATGAGCAGTTCTTC
J: TRBJ2-2; size: NA; D: NA; V: TRBV28; CDR3: CASSFDPTSANTGELFF; DNA: TGTGCCAGCAGTTTCGACCCAACCAGCGCGAACACCGGGGAGCTGTTTTTT
J: TRBJ2-7; size: NA; D: NA; V: TRBV5-1; CDR3: CASSSGPRGYEQYF; DNA: TGCGCCAGCAGCTCGGGCCCTAGGGGCTACGAGCAGTACTTC
J: TRBJ2-3; size: NA; D: TRBD1; V: TRBV27; CDR3: CASSQTGTGNTDTQYF; DNA: TGTGCCAGCAGTCAAACCGGGACAGGGAACACAGATACGCAGTATTTT
J: TRBJ2-3; size: NA; D: TRBD2; V: TRBV10-2; CDR3: CASSESSGGLGDTQYF; DNA: TGCGCCAGCAGTGAGTCCTCGGGAGGATTAGGGGATACGCAGTATTTT
J: TRBJ2-1; size: NA; D: TRBD2; V: TRBV2; CDR3: CASVEPAGVRNEQFF; DNA: TGTGCCAGCGTCGAACCAGCGGGAGTTAGGAATGAGCAGTTCTTC
J: TRBJ1-1; size: NA; D: NA; V: TRBV7-9; CDR3: CASSEQRGYTEAFF; DNA: TGTGCCAGCAGCGAACAGAGGGGATACACTGAAGCTTTCTTT
J: TRBJ1-5; size: NA; D: TRBD1; V: TRBV28; CDR3: CASSLRAALWGQGVQPQHF; DNA: TGTGCCAGCAGTTTGCGGGCCGCCCTTTGGGGGCAGGGGGTACAGCCCCAGCATTTT
J: TRBJ2-7; size: NA; D: NA; V: TRBV27; CDR3: CASSLSMGEQYF; DNA: TGTGCCAGCAGTTTATCGATGGGCGAGCAGTACTTC
J: TRBJ2-3; size: NA; D: TRBD2; V: TRBV10-3; CDR3: CAISAGLAGTDTQYF; DNA: TGTGCCATCAGTGCGGGACTAGCGGGCACAGATACGCAGTATTTT
J: TRBJ1-2; size: NA; D: TRBD1; V: TRBV7-9; CDR3: CASSGTGTPYGYTF; DNA: TGTGCCAGCAGCGGGACAGGGACCCCATATGGCTACACCTTC
J: TRBJ1-5; size: few; D: NA; V: TRBV27; CDR3: CASSLGGSGREPQHF; DNA: TGTGCCAGCAGTTTAGGAGGGTCCGGGAGGGAGCCCCAGCATTTT
J: TRBJ1-4; size: NA; D: NA; V: TRBV11-1; CDR3: CASSSRLGFNEKLFF; DNA: TGTGCCAGCAGCTCCAGACTGGGGTTTAATGAAAAACTGTTTTTT
J: TRBJ1-3; size: NA; D: NA; V: TRBV10-3; CDR3: CAISESRTLGNTIYF; DNA: TGTGCCATCAGTGAGTCTCGAACATTAGGAAACACCATATATTTT
J: TRBJ2-4; size: NA; D: NA; V: TRBV30; CDR3: CAWRSAVLAKNIQYF; DNA: TGTGCCTGGAGGTCGGCTGTTCTAGCCAAAAACATTCAGTACTTC
J: TRBJ2-5; size: NA; D: NA; V: TRBV13; CDR3: CASSGRRWTLGVETQYF; DNA: TGTGCCAGCAGCGGACGACGCTGGACACTTGGTGTGGAGACCCAGTACTTC
J: TRBJ2-3; size: NA; D: TRBD1; V: TRBV27; CDR3: CASSYRIWTGTDTQYF; DNA: TGTGCCAGCAGTTACCGGATATGGACAGGGACAGATACGCAGTATTTT
J: TRBJ2-7; size: few; D: TRBD1; V: TRBV7-9; CDR3: CASSLGGTGWDEQYF; DNA: TGTGCCAGCAGCTTAGGCGGGACAGGGTGGGACGAGCAGTACTTC
J: TRBJ2-5; size: NA; D: NA; V: TRBV27; CDR3: CASSSIAEMSKTQYF; DNA: TGTGCCAGCAGCTCAATAGCGGAGATGAGTAAGACCCAGTACTTC